The clone carrying this T cell receptor beta chain was found many times. Germline CDR1 SEHNR, CDR2 FQNEAQ (reference sequence). The CDR3 contains 17 residues. V dropped 1 base and J dropped 0; count of bases not matched to a gene: 8. This sample was taken from a study of CD8+CD57+ T cells in acquired aplastic anemia. About the study: 3.2 ug was the average amount of DNA from sorted CD4+ and CD8+ cells.

Profiles of TCR beta VDJ and CDR3 were generated from a genomic DNA template. One entry per CDR3 protein, called by TCRdb with MiXCR from the reads. The table includes approximately 300,000 distinct CDR3 sequences, approximately 60% detected once. Only patients with CD8+CD57+ cell expansion on flow cytometry were chosen for sequencing. The V and J genes are TRBV7-9 and TRBJ2-7, with 8 bases fitting TRBD2. The sample consisted of sorted CD4+, CD8+, or CD8+CD57+ T cells (not recorded which) from PBMCs. The receptor comes from a human donor with aplastic anemia. The chain's CDR3 is CASSLGVLAVTSYEQYF. For the CDR3, the DNA is TGTGCCAGCAGCTTAGGGGTACTAGCGGTCACCTCCTACGAGCAGTACTTC.